The rows below give T cell receptor beta chains drawn from one sample of a study of cytomegalovirus exposure and HLA in healthy donors. Sequenced by immunoSEQ multiplex PCR; TCRdb stores in-frame clones only, minus some. The table lists about 52,000 clones, about three quarters of them singletons. Sequencing was done on a sample of PBMCs. The receptors shown here come from a man in his late teens or twenties in good health and CMV-seronegative. Each CDR3 is given with its conserved first and last residue. A D gene is named only where the DNA matches it firmly. Only some rows state a clone size, as once, few, many or a class for expanded clones.

cdr3_nt cdr3_aa j_call clone_size d_call v_call
TGTGCCAGCAGTTTACCTTCCGGTCGCGAGCAGTACTTC CASSLPSGREQYF TRBJ2-7 . . TRBV28
TGTGCCATCAGTGAGTCAGCGGGAGTTTGGTCCTACGAGCAGTACTTC CAISESAGVWSYEQYF TRBJ2-7 . TRBD2 TRBV10-3
TGCGCCAGCAGCCGAGACAGGGGGCAATATGGCTACACCTTC CASSRDRGQYGYTF TRBJ1-2 . TRBD1 TRBV5-1
TGTGCCAGCAGTGGAGAGGCAAGGAAGCGAGAAAAACTGTTTTTT CASSGEARKREKLFF TRBJ1-4 . . TRBV25-1
TGTGCCAGCAGCACCGGGACAGGGTCTTACGAGCAGTACTTC CASSTGTGSYEQYF TRBJ2-7 . TRBD1 TRBV7-2
TGTGCCAGCAGTGAATCGTCGGGTTACTACGAGCAGTACTTC CASSESSGYYEQYF TRBJ2-7 . . TRBV2
TGCGCCAGCAGCCATCCTATCGCGGGAAGAGACTACGAGCAGTACTTC CASSHPIAGRDYEQYF TRBJ2-7 . . TRBV4-1
TGTGCCAGTCATAGGGGGAGGAACACTGAAGCTTTCTTT CASHRGRNTEAFF TRBJ1-1 few . TRBV19
TGTGCCAGTTGGGGGACAGGCCCCAATGAGCAGTTCTTC CASWGTGPNEQFF TRBJ2-1 . TRBD1 TRBV19
TGTGCCAGCAGTGTGACTAGCCGCACAGATACGCAGTATTTT CASSVTSRTDTQYF TRBJ2-3 . TRBD2 TRBV2
TGTGCCACCAGCAAGATGGCAAGCTCTGGAAACACCATATATTTT CATSKMASSGNTIYF TRBJ1-3 . . TRBV15
TGTGCCAGCAGTTACTCGAACAGGCTGCTGAACACTGAAGCTTTCTTT CASSYSNRLLNTEAFF TRBJ1-1 . . TRBV6-5
TGTGCCTGGAGTGGACAGGGAGCTAATGAAAAACTGTTTTTT CAWSGQGANEKLFF TRBJ1-4 . TRBD1 TRBV30
TGCAGCGTTGGTCATTCTGAAGCTTTCTTT CSVGHSEAFF TRBJ1-1 . . TRBV29-1
TGCGCCAGCAGCTGGGTAGCAGAGCCCTACGAGCAGTACTTC CASSWVAEPYEQYF TRBJ2-7 . . TRBV5-1
TGCGCCAGCAGCCCCGGGACAGGGGGTTACGAGCAGTACTTC CASSPGTGGYEQYF TRBJ2-7 . TRBD1 TRBV5-1